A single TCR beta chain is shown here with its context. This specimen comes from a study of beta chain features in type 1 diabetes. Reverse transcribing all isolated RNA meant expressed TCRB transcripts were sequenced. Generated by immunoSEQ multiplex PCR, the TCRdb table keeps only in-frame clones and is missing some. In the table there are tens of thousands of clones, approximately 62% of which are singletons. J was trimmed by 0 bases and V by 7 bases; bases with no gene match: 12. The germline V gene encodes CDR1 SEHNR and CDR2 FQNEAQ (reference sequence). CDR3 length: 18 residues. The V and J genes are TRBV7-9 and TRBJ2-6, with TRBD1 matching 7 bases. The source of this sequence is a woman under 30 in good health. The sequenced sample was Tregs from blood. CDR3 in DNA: TGTGCCAGCACCCCTAGGGGGACAGTTCCCTCTGGGGCCAACGTCCTGACTTTC. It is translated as CASTPRGTVPSGANVLTF. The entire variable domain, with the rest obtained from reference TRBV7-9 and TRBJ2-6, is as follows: DTGVSQNPRHKITKRGQNVTFRCDPISEHNRLYWYRQTLGQGPEFLTYFQNEAQLEKSRLLSDRFSAERPKGSFSTLEIQRTEQGDSAMYLCASTPRGTVPSGANVLTFGAGSRLTVL.